This TCR beta chain is drawn from a study of identical twins. CDR1 and CDR2 from the germline V gene are SGHRS and YFSETQ. This CDR3 has 15 amino acids. V lost 0 bases, J lost 4 bases, and 4 bases stayed unmatched. TCRdb re-called the 5' RACE reads through MiXCR, storing one row per CDR3 protein. The table includes a few hundred thousand distinct CDR3 sequences, about 10% detected once. Study outcomes and limitations: Out-of-frame TCR alpha sharing observed in monozygotic twins exceeded model estimates.

This clonotype has at least ten counts. Its antigen remains unidentified. The source of this sequence is a man aged 50-60 years in good health. Sequences were obtained from memory T cells sorted from blood. The V and J genes are TRBV5-1 and TRBJ2-1; 7 nucleotides match TRBD1. DNA of the CDR3: TGCGCCAGCAGCTTGGCGGGACAGATATACAATGAGCAGTTCTTC. Translated: CASSLAGQIYNEQFF.